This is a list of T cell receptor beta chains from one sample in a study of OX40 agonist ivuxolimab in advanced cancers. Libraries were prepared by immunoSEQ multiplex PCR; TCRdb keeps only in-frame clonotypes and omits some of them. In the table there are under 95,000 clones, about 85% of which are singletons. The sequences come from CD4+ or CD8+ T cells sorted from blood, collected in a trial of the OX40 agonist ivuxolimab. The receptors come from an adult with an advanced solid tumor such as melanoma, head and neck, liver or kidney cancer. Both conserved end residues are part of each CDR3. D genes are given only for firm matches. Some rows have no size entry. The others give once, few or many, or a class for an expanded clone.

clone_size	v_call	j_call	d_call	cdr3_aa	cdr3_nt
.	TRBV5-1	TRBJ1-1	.	CASSLGTLNTEAFF	TGCGCCAGCAGCTTGGGTACTTTGAACACTGAAGCTTTCTTT
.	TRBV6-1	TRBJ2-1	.	CASTGQSYNEQFF	TGTGCCAGCACCGGACAGTCCTACAATGAGCAGTTCTTC
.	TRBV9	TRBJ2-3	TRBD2	CASSVEGSGRSDTQYF	TGTGCCAGCAGCGTAGAGGGTAGCGGGAGGTCAGATACGCAGTATTTT
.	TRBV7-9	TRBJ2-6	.	CASSSYYRSGANVLTF	TGTGCCAGCAGCTCATACTACAGGTCTGGGGCCAACGTCCTGACTTTC
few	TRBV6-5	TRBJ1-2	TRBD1	CASSYSLTGRGYTF	TGTGCCAGCAGTTACTCGTTGACAGGGCGAGGCTACACCTTC
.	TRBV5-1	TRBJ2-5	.	CASSLVAGRRETQYF	TGCGCCAGCAGCTTGGTCGCGGGGAGACGGGAGACCCAGTACTTC
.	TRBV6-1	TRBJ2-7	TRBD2	CASTGLAGGYEQYF	TGTGCCAGCACCGGACTAGCGGGAGGATATGAGCAGTACTTC
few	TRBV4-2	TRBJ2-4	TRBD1	CASSQIWDRAKNIQYF	TGTGCCAGCAGCCAGATTTGGGACAGGGCGAAAAACATTCAGTACTTC
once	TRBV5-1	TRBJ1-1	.	CARWQGISTEAFF	TGCGCCCGGTGGCAGGGGATTAGCACTGAAGCTTTCTTT
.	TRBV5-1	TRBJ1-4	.	CASSLSATSQREKLFF	TGCGCCAGCAGCTTAAGCGCGACCTCACAAAGGGAAAAACTGTTTTTT
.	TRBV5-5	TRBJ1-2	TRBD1	CASSWDSHYGYTF	TGTGCCAGCAGCTGGGACAGCCACTATGGCTACACCTTC
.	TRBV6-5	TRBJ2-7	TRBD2	CASRDSGRNYEQYF	TGTGCCAGCAGAGATAGCGGGAGAAACTACGAGCAGTACTTC
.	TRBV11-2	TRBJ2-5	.	CASSLQETQYF	TGTGCCAGCAGCTTGCAGGAGACCCAGTACTTC
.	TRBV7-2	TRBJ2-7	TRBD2	CASSRGVAGGTYEQYF	TGTGCCAGCAGCCGAGGGGTAGCGGGAGGTACCTACGAGCAGTACTTC
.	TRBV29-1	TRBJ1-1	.	CSVPGRGTGTEAFF	TGCAGCGTCCCGGGTAGGGGAACGGGGACTGAAGCTTTCTTT
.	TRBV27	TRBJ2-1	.	CASSLGASEQFF	TGTGCCAGCAGTTTAGGCGCGAGTGAGCAGTTCTTC
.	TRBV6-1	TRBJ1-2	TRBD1	CASSVFRGQSNYGYTF	TGTGCCAGCAGTGTGTTCAGGGGACAGTCAAACTATGGCTACACCTTC
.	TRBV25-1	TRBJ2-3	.	CASSESKSGRSGGDTQYF	TGTGCCAGCAGTGAAAGTAAAAGTGGGCGTTCAGGAGGGGATACGCAGTATTTT
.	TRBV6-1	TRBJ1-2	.	CASSDVPLTYGYTF	TGTGCCAGCAGTGATGTGCCCTTGACCTATGGCTACACCTTC
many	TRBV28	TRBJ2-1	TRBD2	CASRGAGAYNEQFF	TGTGCCAGCAGGGGTGCGGGAGCCTACAATGAGCAGTTCTTC
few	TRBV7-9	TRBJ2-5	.	CASSLLETQYF	TGTGCCAGCAGCTTGCTTGAGACCCAGTACTTC
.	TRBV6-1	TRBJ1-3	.	CASIDSNGNTIYF	TGTGCCAGCATCGACAGTAATGGAAACACCATATATTTT
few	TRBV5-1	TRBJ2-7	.	CASSLEGGNEQYF	TGCGCCAGCAGCTTGGAGGGGGGGAACGAGCAGTACTTC
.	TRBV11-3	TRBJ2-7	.	CASSLGGNSYEQYF	TGTGCCAGCAGCTTAGGGGGCAACTCCTACGAGCAGTACTTC
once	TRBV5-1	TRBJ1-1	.	CASSLGENTEAFF	TGCGCCAGCAGCTTGGGGGAGAACACTGAAGCTTTCTTT
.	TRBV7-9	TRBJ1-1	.	CASSLVGAGTEAFF	TGTGCCAGCAGCTTAGTTGGAGCGGGGACTGAAGCTTTCTTT
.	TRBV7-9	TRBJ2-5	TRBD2	CASSLSLAGGRETQYF	TGTGCCAGCAGCTTATCCCTAGCGGGAGGGCGGGAGACCCAGTACTTC
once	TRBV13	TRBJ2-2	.	CASSPKNLNTGELFF	TGTGCCAGCAGCCCCAAAAACCTCAACACCGGGGAGCTGTTTTTT
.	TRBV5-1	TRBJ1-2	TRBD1	CASSLGPTGTLQGYTF	TGCGCCAGCAGCTTGGGACCGACAGGGACCTTACAAGGCTACACCTTC
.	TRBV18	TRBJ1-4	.	CASSPVEGVREKLFF	TGTGCCAGCTCACCGGTGGAGGGGGTTCGAGAAAAACTGTTTTTT
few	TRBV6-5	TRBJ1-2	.	CASSHRDGYTF	TGTGCCAGCAGTCACAGGGATGGCTACACCTTC
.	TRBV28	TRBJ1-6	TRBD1	CASSQGQGRSPLHF	TGTGCCAGCAGCCAGGGACAGGGCAGATCACCCCTCCACTTT
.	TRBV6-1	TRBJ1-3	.	CASSQGPGNTIYF	TGTGCCAGCTCACAGGGCCCTGGAAACACCATATATTTT
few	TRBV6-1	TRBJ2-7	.	CASSLEEGYEQYF	TGTGCCAGCAGTTTAGAGGAGGGCTACGAGCAGTACTTC
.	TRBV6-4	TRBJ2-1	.	CAISVFGGLGNEQFF	TGTGCCATCAGTGTATTTGGGGGGTTGGGCAATGAGCAGTTCTTC
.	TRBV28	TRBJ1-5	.	CASSFFGNQPQHF	TGTGCCAGCAGTTTTTTTGGCAATCAGCCCCAGCATTTT
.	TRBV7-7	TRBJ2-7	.	CASSSGPEGHYEQYF	TGTGCTAGCAGCTCGGGCCCTGAGGGGCACTACGAGCAGTACTTC
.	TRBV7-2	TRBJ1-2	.	CASSLETASYGYTF	TGTGCTAGCAGCTTAGAGACGGCATCCTATGGCTACACCTTC
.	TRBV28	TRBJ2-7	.	CATKGSSYEQYF	TGTGCCACTAAGGGGAGCTCCTACGAGCAGTACTTC
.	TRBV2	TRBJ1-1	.	CASSDLLTGSDEAFF	TGTGCCAGCAGTGATCTCCTAACAGGGAGTGATGAAGCTTTCTTT
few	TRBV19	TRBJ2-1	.	CASSMNADRYNEQFF	TGTGCCAGTAGTATGAATGCGGACAGATACAATGAGCAGTTCTTC
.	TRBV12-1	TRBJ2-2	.	CASDAGLAGGRGYPTGELFF	TGTGCCAGCGACGCGGGACTAGCGGGAGGCCGCGGTTACCCCACCGGGGAGCTGTTTTTT
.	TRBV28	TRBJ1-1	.	CASSSLPGVEAFF	TGTGCCAGCAGTTCCCTCCCAGGTGTAGAAGCTTTCTTT
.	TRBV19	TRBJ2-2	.	CASKAIAGELFF	TGTGCCAGTAAGGCGATCGCCGGGGAGCTGTTTTTT
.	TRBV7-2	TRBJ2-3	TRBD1	CASSLDRGWTDTQYF	TGTGCCAGCAGCTTAGACAGGGGATGGACAGATACGCAGTATTTT
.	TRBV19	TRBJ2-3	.	CASSITGLGDTQYF	TGTGCCAGTAGTATAACCGGGCTCGGAGATACGCAGTATTTT
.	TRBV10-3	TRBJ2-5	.	CAISESKGGRETQYF	TGTGCCATCAGTGAGTCGAAGGGTGGTAGAGAGACCCAGTACTTC
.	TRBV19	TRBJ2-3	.	CASSKVGLPDTQYF	TGTGCCAGTAGTAAGGTGGGACTCCCAGATACGCAGTATTTT
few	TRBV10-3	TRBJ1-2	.	CAISGETGDGYTF	TGTGCCATCAGTGGGGAGACAGGAGATGGCTACACCTTC
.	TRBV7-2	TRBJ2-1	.	CASSLGRLVDEQFF	TGTGCCAGCAGCTTGGGCCGACTAGTCGATGAGCAGTTCTTC
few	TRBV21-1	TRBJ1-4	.	CASTNEFDRVNEKLFF	TGTGCCAGCACCAATGAATTCGACAGGGTCAATGAAAAACTGTTTTTT
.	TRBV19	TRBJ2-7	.	CASSIDLVGEQYF	TGTGCCAGTAGTATAGATCTTGTCGGTGAGCAGTACTTC